These 10 T cell receptor beta chains share one sample of origin, sequenced in a study of early T cells in non-severe SARS-CoV-2 infection. TCRdb passed the 5' RACE reads through MiXCR, listing each CDR3 protein once. The data show some 90,000 distinct CDR3 sequences, approximately 15% seen once. Sequenced material: whole blood. These receptor sequences come from an adult who was a healthcare worker with PCR-confirmed SARS-CoV-2 infection or an uninfected control (not recorded which).

This clonotype was picked up a small number of times. CDR3 DNA: TGTGCCAGCAGTCTACGGAGTTCTGAAGCTTTCTTT. Translated, it gives CASSLRSSEAFF. The chain uses TRBV13 and TRBJ1-1; D remains ambiguous. Germline V gene lookup returns CDR1 PRHDT and CDR2 FYEKMQ (reference sequence). The V and J ends lost 6 bases and 6 bases respectively, with 11 bases between them. The CDR3 is 12 amino acids.

The rearrangement links TRBV3-1 to TRBJ2-1; D call uncertain. The germline gives CDR1 LGHDT, CDR2 YNNKEL (reference sequence). V dropped 1 base and J dropped 8 bases, with 3 bases sitting between them. This CDR3 spans 11 amino acids. In DNA, the CDR3 is TGTGCCAGCAGCCAAGGGCATGAGCAGTTCTTC. This codes for CASSQGHEQFF.

There are a few counts of this clonotype. The chain uses TRBV27 and TRBJ1-1, with TRBD1 as a possible D gene (6 bases). CDR3 size: 13 residues. Germline lookup yields CDR1 MNHEY and CDR2 SMNVEV (reference sequence). V gave up 5 bases and J gave up 1 base, with 8 bases separating them. CDR3 residues: CASSEDRNTEAFF. CDR3 sequence (DNA): TGTGCCAGCAGTGAGGACAGGAACACTGAAGCTTTCTTT.

The chain uses TRBV6-5 and TRBJ2-4, with a possible D match to TRBD1 (6 bases). This CDR3 comprises 15 residues. Germline V gene lookup returns CDR1 MNHEY and CDR2 SVGAGI. Trimming removed 5 bases from V and 1 base from J, with 12 bases in between. As DNA, the CDR3 is TGTGCCAGCAGTCCACAGGGTTGGGCCAAAAACATTCAGTACTTC. It yields the protein CASSPQGWAKNIQYF.

The gene calls are TRBV28 and TRBJ2-7; a possible D gene is TRBD2 (6 bases). From germline, CDR1 is MDHEN and CDR2 SYDVKM. The germline V and J ends were trimmed by 9 bases and 2 bases, with 20 bases remaining between them. The CDR3 has 15 amino acids. CDR3 amino acids: CASRSGGIDTYEQYF. The CDR3 DNA reads TGTGCCAGTCGCTCAGGCGGGATTGACACCTACGAGCAGTACTTC.

The chain is built from TRBV20-1 and TRBJ1-1; D ambiguous. Trimming removed 5 bases from V and 5 bases from J, with 18 bases in between. The CDR3 is made up of 14 amino acids. Germline lookup yields CDR1 DFQATT and CDR2 SNEGSKA (reference sequence). The DNA for the CDR3 is TGCAGTGCTCGCCTTCGTTTGACCGGGACTGAAGCTTTCTTT. Encoded protein: CSARLRLTGTEAFF.

The rearrangement joins TRBV28 to TRBJ2-3, with 12 positions matching TRBD2. J lost 2 bases, V lost 4 bases, and 4 bases had no gene match. This CDR3 spans 16 amino acids. Per the germline V gene, CDR1 is MDHEN and CDR2 is SYDVKM. CDR3 nucleotides: TGTGCCAGCAGTTCCCTAGCGGGAGGGTACACAGATACGCAGTATTTT. It yields the protein CASSSLAGGYTDTQYF.

This chain joins TRBV9 and TRBJ2-3; no reliable D call. The germline V and J ends were trimmed by 2 bases and 6 bases, with 10 bases remaining between them. The CDR3 runs 13 residues. Germline CDR1 SGDLS, CDR2 YYNGEE. This CDR3 reads CASSVNIGDTQYF. The CDR3 DNA reads as TGTGCCAGCAGCGTCAACATCGGGGATACGCAGTATTTT.

A few counts support this clonotype. V is TRBV11-2 and J is TRBJ2-7; D might be TRBD1 or TRBD2, each matching 5 bases. V lost 5 bases and J 3 bases, leaving 11 bases between the germline ends. Germline values: CDR1 SGHAT, CDR2 FQNNGV. The length of the CDR3 is 13 residues. The CDR3 loop reads CASSNRDGYEQYF. In DNA form, the CDR3 reads TGTGCCAGCAGCAACCGGGACGGCTACGAGCAGTACTTC. Combining the CDR3 with reference TRBV11-2 and TRBJ2-7 gives the whole variable domain EAGVAQSPRYKIIEKRQSVAFWCNPISGHATLYWYQQILGQGPKLLIQFQNNGVVDDSQLPKDRFSAERLKGVDSTLKIQPAKLEDSAVYLCASSNRDGYEQYFGPGTRLTVT.

This clonotype was seen more than once but under ten times. The genes are TRBV16 and TRBJ2-7; no clear D gene. Germline V gene lookup returns CDR1 KGHSY and CDR2 FQNENV. The CDR3 loop spans 12 amino acids. The V and J ends lost 4 bases and 7 bases respectively, with 11 bases between them. The CDR3 region is CASSPRPLEQYF. The CDR3 region has the DNA TGTGCCAGCAGCCCCCGTCCCCTGGAGCAGTACTTC.